A single sample gave rise to the 12 T cell receptor beta chains below, sequenced in a study of blood T cell repertoires in COVID-19. Some clones are missing from TCRdb's copy, which holds only in-frame ones; the method was immunoSEQ multiplex PCR. The table has over 85,000 clones, roughly 85% seen once; the top ten hold 3.5% to 4%. The sequencing input was peripheral blood. The receptors were gathered from a man aged 60 to 69 with acute or convalescent COVID-19.

The chain uses TRBV18 and TRBJ1-3; D gene uncertain. The V end was cut by 1 base, the J end by 6 bases, with 10 bases between. CDR3 size: 14 residues. The germline V gene has CDR1 KGHSH and CDR2 LQKENI. CDR3 in amino acids: CASSPLSGENTIYF. Here the CDR3 DNA reads TGTGCCAGCTCACCACTCTCCGGGGAAAACACCATATATTTT.

This chain links TRBV7-9 with TRBJ1-6; 8 positions agree with TRBD1. V dropped 5 bases and J dropped 9; count of bases not matched to a gene: 9. In germline, CDR1 is SEHNR, CDR2 FQNEAQ (reference sequence). The CDR3 contains 15 residues. CDR3 amino acids: CASSPTGELSSPLHF. In DNA, the CDR3 is TGTGCCAGCAGCCCGACAGGGGAACTAAGTTCACCCCTCCACTTT.

This clone was detected a few times. This chain's CDR3 is CASSPRGTGEGKLFF. CDR3 in DNA: TGTGCCAGCTCACCACGAGGGACAGGGGAGGGAAAACTGTTTTTT. The J gene is TRBJ1-4, the V gene TRBV18; 10 bases map to TRBD1. This CDR3 has 15 amino acids. Germline V gene lookup returns CDR1 KGHSH and CDR2 LQKENI. V was clipped by 1 base and J by 10 bases; unmatched bases: 6.

This chain connects TRBV7-8 to TRBJ1-4; 9 bases align to TRBD1. Germline CDR1 and CDR2: SGHVS and FQNEAQ. V shed 1 base and J 7 bases; nucleotides not matched to a gene: 7. The CDR3 covers 16 residues. The CDR3 region is CASSLVSGQGGEKLFF. Here the CDR3 DNA reads TGTGCCAGCAGCTTAGTTTCGGGACAGGGAGGTGAAAAACTGTTTTTT.

The rearrangement joins TRBV5-1 to TRBJ1-5, with D possibly being TRBD1 (6 bases). In germline, CDR1 is SGHRS, CDR2 YFSETQ. The CDR3 runs to 15 residues. Trimming removed 0 bases from V and 5 bases from J, with 12 bases in between. The CDR3 reads CASSLEGDNYQPQHF. The CDR3 region has the DNA TGCGCCAGCAGCTTGGAGGGGGACAATTATCAGCCCCAGCATTTT. The full variable domain, completed using reference TRBV5-1 and TRBJ1-5, is KAGVTQTPRYLIKTRGQQVTLSCSPISGHRSVSWYQQTPGQGLQFLFEYFSETQRNKGNFPGRFSGRQFSNSRSEMNVSTLELGDSALYLCASSLEGDNYQPQHFGDGTRLSIL.

The V call is TRBV7-3, the J call TRBJ2-1, with 9 positions matching TRBD2. The CDR3 sequence is 15 residues long. J gave up 7 bases and V 5 bases, and 9 bases lay outside the gene matches. CDR1 is SGHTA and CDR2 is FQGTGA in the germline V gene. CDR3 sequence: CASSPGRGGLNEQFF. DNA for the CDR3: TGTGCCAGCAGCCCGGGGCGGGGGGGCCTGAATGAGCAGTTCTTC.

The genes are TRBV18 and TRBJ2-7; weak D call: TRBD2 (5 bases). V was trimmed by 1 base and J by 5 bases, leaving 6 bases between them. The CDR3 is made up of 12 amino acids. Germline assignment: CDR1 KGHSH and CDR2 LQKENI. The CDR3 bases are TGTGCCAGCTCACCACTGAGGGACGAGCAGTACTTC. This sequence encodes CASSPLRDEQYF. The entire variable domain, with the rest obtained from reference TRBV18 and TRBJ2-7, is as follows: NAGVMQNPRHLVRRRGQEARLRCSPMKGHSHVYWYRQLPEEGLKFMVYLQKENIIDESGMPKERFSAEFPKEGPSILRIQQVVRGDSAAYFCASSPLRDEQYFGPGTRLTVT.

The chain links TRBV14 to TRBJ2-5; TRBD2 is a possible D gene (5 bases). Germline loops: CDR1 SGHDN, CDR2 FVKESK. Trimming pared 3 bases from V and 0 bases from J, leaving 11 bases between. The length of the CDR3 is 15 residues. CDR3 sequence (DNA): TGTGCCAGCAGCCAGGCCCTAGCTCACCAAGAGACCCAGTACTTC. Its translation: CASSQALAHQETQYF. Combining the CDR3 with reference TRBV14 and TRBJ2-5 gives the whole variable domain EAGVTQFPSHSVIEKGQTVTLRCDPISGHDNLYWYRRVMGKEIKFLLHFVKESKQDESGMPNNRFLAERTGGTYSTLKVQPAELEDSGVYFCASSQALAHQETQYFGPGTRLLVL.

CDR3 in amino acids: CASSLVLLAGGFGETQYF. CDR3 in DNA: TGTGCCAGCAGCTTAGTTTTACTAGCGGGGGGTTTCGGGGAGACCCAGTACTTC. The rearrangement uses TRBV7-2 and TRBJ2-5, with 12 bases matching TRBD2. The CDR3 loop spans 18 amino acids. V trimming: 1 base; J trimming: 5 bases; junction bases outside the gene matches: 11. Germline V gene lookup returns CDR1 SGHTA and CDR2 FQGNSA.

CDR3 nucleotides: TGTGCCAGCAGTTATCTAGCGGGAGAAGAGGCAGATACGCAGTATTTT. Its translation is CASSYLAGEEADTQYF. The V gene is TRBV6-2 or TRBV6-3, the J gene TRBJ2-3, with 10 bases lining up with TRBD2. Germline assignment: CDR1 MNHEY and CDR2 SVGEGT. The J segment lost 4 bases and the V segment lost 3 bases, leaving 7 bases of the junction unmatched. This CDR3 has 16 amino acids.

This chain links TRBV4-2 with TRBJ2-3; TRBD2 aligns across 12 bases. CDR1 LGHNA and CDR2 YNFKEQ come from the germline V gene. The V segment lost 4 bases and the J segment 1 base; nucleotides outside the gene matches: 6. This CDR3 spans 17 amino acids. The CDR3 region is CASSRHSSGGGTDTQYF. The CDR3 DNA sequence: TGTGCCAGCAGCCGCCATTCTAGCGGGGGGGGCACAGATACGCAGTATTTT.

V usage is TRBV6-5 and J usage is TRBJ1-2; D ambiguous. The germline V gene encodes CDR1 MNHEY and CDR2 SVGAGI. The CDR3 loop spans 14 amino acids. The ends were cut back, 4 bases at V and 4 bases at J, with 13 bases in the middle. The CDR3 sequence is CASSLRSTLYGYTF. CDR3 DNA sequence: TGTGCCAGCAGTTTGAGGTCTACGCTCTATGGCTACACCTTC.